This T cell receptor beta chain is from a study of control samples from healthy donors and cancer patients. Libraries were prepared by immunoSEQ multiplex PCR; TCRdb keeps only in-frame clonotypes and omits some of them. In the table there are tens of thousands of clones, about 92% of which are singletons. V dropped 4 bases and J dropped 4 bases, with 9 bases sitting between them. The CDR3 length is 14 residues. The germline V gene has CDR1 SGDLS and CDR2 YYNGEE. The TCR originated in a man aged 35-49 years with colorectal cancer. This chain uses TRBV9 with TRBJ2-6; D uncertain. Sample: PBMCs. The DNA of the CDR3 is TGTGCCAGCAGCCCGCTTAACGGGGCCAACGTCCTGACTTTC. As protein: CASSPLNGANVLTF. The complete variable domain, with remaining parts taken from reference TRBV9 and TRBJ2-6, reads DSGVTQTPKHLITATGQRVTLRCSPRSGDLSVYWYQQSLDQGLQFLIQYYNGEERAKGNILERFSAQQFPDLHSELNLSSLELGDSALYFCASSPLNGANVLTFGAGSRLTVL.